This T cell receptor (beta chain) originates from a study of OX40 agonist ivuxolimab in advanced cancers. Whole-study context: Ivuxolimab doses were 0.01, 0.1, 0.3, 1.5, 3 or 10 mg/kg every 2 weeks. With a range of roughly 20 to 80, age averaged approximately 60 years, and 70% to 85% were male. Study-level results: Low normalized T-cell clonal expansion was additionally recorded for some nonresponders.

With autoimmune disease history or systemic immunosuppression, patients were excluded. Method: immunoSEQ multiplex PCR; TCRdb's copy keeps in-frame clones and lacks some. In the table there are fewer than 90,000 clones, roughly nine tenths of which are singletons. As to this clone: Its matching antigen is unknown.

The ends lost 0 bases at V and 9 bases at J; junction bases unmatched: 9. This CDR3 is 16 amino acids long. From germline, CDR1 is SGHNT and CDR2 YENEEA. The chain employs TRBV11-3 and TRBJ2-2; 8 bases match TRBD2. This sequence was found in an adult with an advanced solid tumor such as melanoma, head and neck, liver or kidney cancer. This sample comprised CD4+ or CD8+ T cells sorted from blood, obtained in a trial of the OX40 agonist ivuxolimab. The CDR3 DNA reads as TGTGCCAGCAGCTTAGATTCTAGCGGGCTCCGACGGGAGCTGTTTTTT. Translated, it gives CASSLDSSGLRRELFF.